The text below deals with one T cell receptor beta chain. What it binds is not known. Germline V gene sequence: CDR1 LNHDA, CDR2 SQIVND (reference sequence). Trimming shortened V by 5 bases and J by 5 bases, and 7 bases separated the two germline ends. CDR3 length: 12 amino acids. TCRdb's table, derived via immunoSEQ multiplex PCR, lists solely in-frame clones and lacks some. Found here are 77,000 or so clones, under 95% of them singletons; the top ten hold 0.3% to 0.45%. This sample was included in a study of OX40 agonist ivuxolimab in advanced cancers. Study-wide findings and caveats: With doses of 0.1 to 3.0 mg/kg, CD4+ and CD8+ blood T cells had undergone clonal expansion by week 6. No antigen was identified for the clonally expanded peripheral T cells. Researchers report that CD8+ T cells had, on average, more expanded clones than CD4+.

The chain is built from TRBV19 and TRBJ1-5; no definite D call. This receptor was identified in an adult with an advanced solid tumor such as melanoma, head and neck, liver or kidney cancer. The starting material was CD4+ or CD8+ T cells sorted from blood, obtained in a trial of the OX40 agonist ivuxolimab. The CDR3 DNA sequence: TGTGCCAGTAGTGATGCGGATCAGCCCCAGCATTTT. Its protein is CASSDADQPQHF.